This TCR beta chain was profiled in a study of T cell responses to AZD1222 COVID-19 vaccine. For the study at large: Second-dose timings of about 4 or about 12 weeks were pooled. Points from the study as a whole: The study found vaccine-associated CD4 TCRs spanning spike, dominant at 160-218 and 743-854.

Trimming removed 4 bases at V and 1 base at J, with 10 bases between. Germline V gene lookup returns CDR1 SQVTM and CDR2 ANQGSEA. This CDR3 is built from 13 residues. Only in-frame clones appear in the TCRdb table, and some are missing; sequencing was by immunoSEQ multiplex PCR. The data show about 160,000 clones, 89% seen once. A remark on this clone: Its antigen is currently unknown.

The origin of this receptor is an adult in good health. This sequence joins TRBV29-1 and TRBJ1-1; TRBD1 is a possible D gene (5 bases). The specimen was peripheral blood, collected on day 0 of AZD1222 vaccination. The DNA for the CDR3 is TGCAGCGTTGCGGGGGGAACGAACACTGAAGCTTTCTTT. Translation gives CSVAGGTNTEAFF.